These 9 T cell receptor beta chains were sequenced from one sample in a study of Ad26.COV2.S vaccination and SARS-CoV-2 variants. Treatment: some 20 received Ad26.COV2.S at low or high dose, single or two shots; about 5 received placebo; per-sample allocation not given. Repertoires come from day 63 after the first vaccine or placebo injection. Profiling relied on immunoSEQ multiplex PCR, and the TCRdb table lists in-frame clones only, not all of them. The table records hundreds of thousands of clones, 85% to 90% of them present only once. Sequencing used peripheral blood, obtained in a trial of Ad26.COV2.S vaccine versus placebo. Source of these receptors: a person aged 18 to 65 who received the Ad26.COV2.S COVID-19 vaccine or a placebo.

The chain recombines TRBV21-1 with TRBJ2-2; no check of the table's D call, TRBD1, against the DNA was made. TRBV21-1 has pseudogene status. The CDR3 runs to 18 residues. The CDR3 spells CASSLFRDRSVTTGELFF. The CDR3 DNA reads TGTGCCAGCAGCCTGTTTAGGGACAGATCAGTTACGACCGGGGAGCTGTTTTTT.

The CDR3 reads CAISDGPRSGNTIYF. CDR3 DNA sequence: TGTGCCATCAGTGACGGGCCGCGCTCTGGAAACACCATATATTTT. The genes are TRBV10-3 and TRBJ1-3; D not certain. This CDR3 is 15 amino acids long. Germline CDR1 reads ENHRY; CDR2 reads SYGVKD. V was trimmed by 3 bases and J by 0 bases, leaving 9 bases between them.

The chain joins TRBV11-2 to TRBJ1-2; weak D call: TRBD1 (5 bases). V lost 1 base, J lost 8 bases, and 17 bases lay in between. The CDR3 length is 15 residues. Germline assignment: CDR1 SGHAT and CDR2 FQNNGV. CDR3 bases: TGTGCCAGCAGCTTAGTCCCGGGACTATTCCTGGGCTACACCTTC. It codes for CASSLVPGLFLGYTF. Filled out from reference TRBV11-2 and TRBJ1-2, the complete variable domain reads EAGVAQSPRYKIIEKRQSVAFWCNPISGHATLYWYQQILGQGPKLLIQFQNNGVVDDSQLPKDRFSAERLKGVDSTLKIQPAKLEDSAVYLCASSLVPGLFLGYTFGSGTRLTVV.

The chain employs TRBV4-1 and TRBJ1-2; D is uncertain. The CDR3 spans 16 residues. V was cut by 0 bases and J by 8 bases, with 19 bases left in between. From germline, CDR1 is MGHRA and CDR2 YSYEKL. The CDR3 loop is CASSQEATKSPSGYTF. As DNA, the CDR3 is TGCGCCAGCAGCCAAGAAGCGACCAAAAGCCCCTCCGGCTACACCTTC.

This clone is a singleton in its sample. The chain links TRBV5-1 to TRBJ2-5, with 7 bases that match TRBD2. The CDR3 runs to 17 residues. CDR1 is SGHRS, CDR2 YFSETQ, per germline. With V trimmed by 3 bases and J by 4 bases, 15 bases remained unmatched. The CDR3 DNA reads as TGCGCCAGCAGCTCACGGGAGGACGCTCCCTCTGCAGAGACCCAGTACTTC. It is translated as CASSSREDAPSAETQYF.

This clone was detected only a few times. The chain combines TRBV5-3 with TRBJ2-7; D ambiguous. TRBV5-3 is recorded as an ORF, its role being uncertain. The CDR3 consists of 13 residues. Trimming removed 0 bases at V and 7 bases at J, with 11 bases between. The CDR3 DNA sequence: TGTGCCAGAAGCTTGGGCAGCCATTGTGAGCAGTACTTC. Encoded protein: CARSLGSHCEQYF.

This sequence joins TRBV4-1 and TRBJ2-3; D unresolved. The CDR3 extends over 14 amino acids. Germline V gene data show CDR1 as MGHRA and CDR2 as YSYEKL. Between the trimmed V and J ends, which lost 1 base and 2 bases, there was a span of 7 bases. The CDR3 DNA reads TGCGCCAGCAGCCAAGGGCAGAACACAGATACGCAGTATTTT. This translates into CASSQGQNTDTQYF.

The chain is built from TRBV16 and TRBJ1-1, with D hard to call. The V gene's germline CDR1 is KGHSY and CDR2 FQNENV. CDR3 length: 13 residues. Trimming pared 8 bases from V and 5 bases from J, leaving 15 bases between. For the CDR3, the DNA is TGTGCCAGCGGTAATACAGTCCAAACTGAAGCTTTCTTT. It encodes CASGNTVQTEAFF.

The chain is built from TRBV7-2 and TRBJ2-1; D remains unclear. Germline V gene sequence: CDR1 SGHTA, CDR2 FQGNSA. The CDR3 is 12 amino acids. V was shortened by 4 bases and J by 6 bases, with 7 bases between the two germline ends. Here the CDR3 reads CASSSFRNEQFF. Here the CDR3 DNA reads TGTGCCAGCAGCTCATTTCGCAATGAGCAGTTCTTC.